The 4 T cell receptor beta chains below were found in one sample sequenced in a study of blood T cell repertoires in COVID-19. This table comes from immunoSEQ multiplex PCR, and its TCRdb copy is limited to in-frame clones, with some not included. The sample carries about 81,000 clones, around 80% recorded once. The specimen was peripheral blood. All receptors derive from a man between 60 and 70 years old with acute or convalescent COVID-19.

This clone was seen a single time. The genes are TRBV30 and TRBJ2-1, with D possibly TRBD2 on 6 matching bases. V was shortened by 0 bases and J by 4 bases, with 13 bases between the two germline ends. This CDR3 is built from 15 residues. CDR1 and CDR2 (germline): GTSNPN, SVGIG (reference sequence). The CDR3 loop is CAWSVGGEAYNEQFF. The CDR3 region has the DNA TGTGCCTGGAGTGTAGGCGGGGAGGCTTACAATGAGCAGTTCTTC. The whole variable domain, remainder taken from reference TRBV30 and TRBJ2-1, is SQTIHQWPATLVQPVGSPLSLECTVEGTSNPNLYWYRQAAGRGLQLLFYSVGIGQISSEVPQNLSASRPQDRQFILSSKKLLLSDSGFYLCAWSVGGEAYNEQFFGPGTRLTVL.

This clone was observed a single time. This chain links TRBV27 with TRBJ2-3; TRBD2 is a possible D gene (6 bases). The CDR3 has 15 amino acids. V was cut by 3 bases and J by 3 bases, with 13 bases left in between. CDR1 is MNHEY, CDR2 SMNVEV, per germline (reference sequence). In DNA, the CDR3 is TGTGCCAGCAGTTTGACGGGAGTGGTGACAGATACGCAGTATTTT. As protein: CASSLTGVVTDTQYF.

This clone is a singleton in its sample. V gene TRBV18 combines with J gene TRBJ2-7, with 11 bases that match TRBD1. CDR1 and CDR2 from the germline V gene are KGHSH and LQKENI. This CDR3 has 15 amino acids. The V and J ends lost 3 bases and 0 bases, in that order; junction bases with no gene match: 1. This CDR3 reads CASSPGTGGSYEQYF. The CDR3 DNA reads TGTGCCAGCTCACCCGGGACAGGGGGCTCCTACGAGCAGTACTTC.

The genes are TRBV3-1 (or the pseudogene TRBV3-2) and TRBJ2-6; D gene ambiguous. The CDR3 consists of 16 residues. The germline V gene encodes CDR1 LGHDT and CDR2 YNNKEL (reference sequence). V was clipped by 1 base and J by 2 bases, with 9 bases between them. CDR3 coding DNA: TGTGCCAGCAGCCAAGGAGCCAGGACTGGGGCCAACGTCCTGACTTTC. This codes for CASSQGARTGANVLTF.